The 27 T cell receptor beta chains below all came from one sample that was sequenced in a study of blood T cell repertoires in COVID-19. Sequencing was performed with immunoSEQ multiplex PCR; in TCRdb, only in-frame clones are kept and a portion is missing. The table lists about 97,000 clones, 85% to 95% of them singletons. Sequencing input: peripheral blood. These receptors all come from a man aged 45-60 years with active COVID-19.

This sequence joins TRBV28 and TRBJ2-1; weak D call: TRBD1 (6 bases). The length of the CDR3 is 15 residues. The V gene's germline CDR1 is MDHEN and CDR2 SYDVKM. V was trimmed by 5 bases and J by 7 bases, leaving 18 bases between them. CDR3 sequence: CASSIHRDIANEQFF. CDR3 sequence (DNA): TGTGCCAGCAGTATCCACCGGGACATCGCTAATGAGCAGTTCTTC.

The CDR3 protein is CASSLDPTSETQYF. CDR3 nucleotides: TGCGCCAGCAGCTTGGATCCTACCTCGGAGACCCAGTACTTC. The J gene is TRBJ2-5, the V gene TRBV5-1, with unresolved D. In germline, CDR1 is SGHRS, CDR2 YFSETQ. V was cut by 0 bases and J by 5 bases, with 11 bases left in between. The CDR3 spans 14 residues.

The chain couples TRBV6-2 or TRBV6-3 to TRBJ1-1, with D hard to call. Trimming cost V 3 bases and J 5 bases, with 10 bases left between them. Germline lookup yields CDR1 MNHEY and CDR2 SVGEGT. The CDR3 has 13 residues. The DNA for the CDR3 is TGTGCCAGCAGTTATTCAGTGCGGACTGAAGCTTTCTTT. Its translation is CASSYSVRTEAFF.

The chain has TRBV24-1 and TRBJ2-3; no reliable D call. CDR3 length equals 12 residues. Between the trimmed V and J ends, which lost 1 base and 6 bases, there was a span of 4 bases. CDR1 is KGHDR, CDR2 SFDVKD, per germline. The CDR3 is CATSDFLDTQYF. The CDR3 DNA follows: TGTGCCACCAGTGATTTCTTGGATACGCAGTATTTT.

V is TRBV24-1 and J is TRBJ2-2; the D gene is possibly TRBD1 (6 bases). Per germline, CDR1 KGHDR and CDR2 SFDVKD. The CDR3 is 15 amino acids. The germline V and J ends were trimmed by 5 bases and 1 base, with 10 bases remaining between them. The CDR3 here is CATSATTGNTGELFF. For the CDR3, the DNA is TGTGCCACCAGTGCCACGACAGGGAACACCGGGGAGCTGTTTTTT.

The chain is built from TRBV12-5 and TRBJ1-1; tentatively, D is TRBD1 (5 bases). Trimming took off 7 bases at V and 1 base at J, with 13 bases between the two ends. The CDR3 sequence is 14 residues long. Germline loops: CDR1 LGHNT, CDR2 FRNRAP. CDR3 sequence: CASALGLQNTEAFF. The DNA of the CDR3 is TGTGCTAGTGCCCTGGGACTCCAGAACACTGAAGCTTTCTTT.

This rearrangement joins TRBV24-1 to TRBJ1-5; TRBD1 matches 7 bases. CDR3 length equals 16 residues. V dropped 3 bases and J dropped 3; count of bases not matched to a gene: 7. CDR1 KGHDR and CDR2 SFDVKD come from the germline V gene. Here the CDR3 reads CATSDRGQAPNQPQHF. CDR3 in DNA: TGTGCCACCAGTGATCGTGGACAGGCCCCCAATCAGCCCCAGCATTTT.

This clone came up a few times. CDR3 protein: CASIRDRDTGELFF. The CDR3 nucleotides read TGTGCCAGCATACGGGACAGGGACACCGGGGAGCTGTTTTTT. The chain is built from TRBV28 and TRBJ2-2; TRBD1 matches 9 bases. CDR1 and CDR2 (germline): MDHEN, SYDVKM. The CDR3 length is 14 residues. Trimming cost V 7 bases and J 3 bases; bases outside gene matches: 3.

The CDR3 nucleotides read TGTGCCAGCAGCCAAGGACAGGGGTATGGCTACACCTTC. Amino acid sequence: CASSQGQGYGYTF. V is TRBV2 and J is TRBJ1-2, with 9 bases matching TRBD1. After removal of 6 bases from V and 5 bases from J, the junction contained 4 bases not matched to a gene. The CDR3 is 13 residues long. Germline CDR1 and CDR2: SNHLY and FYNNEI.

This chain joins TRBV30 and TRBJ2-2, with TRBD2 matching over 14 bases. Losses at the gene ends were 6 bases for V and 5 bases for J; bases not matched to a gene: 8. Germline CDR1 reads GTSNPN; CDR2 reads SVGIG (reference sequence). The CDR3 length is 16 residues. In DNA form, the CDR3 reads TGTGCCTGTCAGGGACTAGCGGGAGCACGGACCGGGGAGCTGTTTTTT. It specifies CACQGLAGARTGELFF.

The chain joins TRBV4-1 to TRBJ1-1; D perhaps matches TRBD1 (5 bases). CDR1 and CDR2 from the germline V gene are MGHRA and YSYEKL. CDR3 size: 14 residues. Trimming removed 4 bases at V and 3 bases at J, with 12 bases between. The CDR3 DNA sequence: TGCGCCAGCAGCCGGGGCGTCGGGTACACTGAAGCTTTCTTT. Translating it yields CASSRGVGYTEAFF.

The chain couples TRBV30 to TRBJ1-2, with D unclear. With 3 bases removed from V and 0 bases from J, the gap between germline ends came to 17 bases. Germline lookup yields CDR1 GTSNPN and CDR2 SVGIG (reference sequence). This CDR3 is built from 16 residues. The CDR3 DNA reads as TGTGCCTGGAGCCTGCTAACCGGGGAAGCTAACTATGGCTACACCTTC. This codes for CAWSLLTGEANYGYTF.

The rearrangement uses TRBV6-5 and TRBJ1-3; perhaps TRBD1 as D (5 bases). Germline CDR1 reads MNHEY; CDR2 reads SVGAGI. The CDR3 extends over 15 amino acids. The V end was cut by 0 bases, the J end by 2 bases, with 8 bases between. The CDR3 is CASSYSTAPGNTIYF. The CDR3 coding sequence is TGTGCCAGCAGTTACTCGACAGCCCCTGGAAACACCATATATTTT.

This clone was seen a handful of times. The CDR3 DNA is TGTGCCAGCTCACCCCTGGACAGGGGGCGAAACGAGCAGTACTTC. Translated, it gives CASSPLDRGRNEQYF. The chain is built from TRBV18 and TRBJ2-7; 11 bases line up with TRBD1. The CDR3 runs to 15 residues. Germline values: CDR1 KGHSH, CDR2 LQKENI. The V gene end was trimmed by 3 bases and the J gene end by 5 bases; junction bases not matched to a gene: 6.

The chain uses TRBV28 and TRBJ2-7, with a possible D match to TRBD2 (6 bases). Germline V gene sequence: CDR1 MDHEN, CDR2 SYDVKM. Trimming shortened V by 2 bases and J by 0 bases, and 14 bases separated the two germline ends. This CDR3 comprises 16 residues. DNA for the CDR3: TGTGCCAGCAGTTTAGGGGTGGGCGGGGCCTCCTACGAGCAGTACTTC. Its translation is CASSLGVGGASYEQYF.

The chain employs TRBV11-1 and TRBJ1-1; 12 bases fit TRBD1. The trim removed 5 bases at V and 3 bases at J, leaving 4 bases unmatched. This CDR3 comprises 15 residues. Germline CDR1 is SGHAT and CDR2 is FQDESV (reference sequence). Here the CDR3 DNA reads TGTGCCAGCAGCCGGGACAGGGGGCCCGACACTGAAGCTTTCTTT. This gives the protein CASSRDRGPDTEAFF.

This clone was detected only once. The genes are TRBV4-1 and TRBJ2-5, with 11 bases that match TRBD2. Germline assignment: CDR1 MGHRA and CDR2 YSYEKL. V lost 4 bases to trimming and J lost 4 bases; unmatched junction nucleotides: 8. CDR3 size: 16 residues. CDR3 nucleotide sequence: TGCGCCAGCAGCCTGTCGATAGCGGGAGGGGGAGAGACCCAGTACTTC. It yields the protein CASSLSIAGGGETQYF.

This chain connects TRBV15 to TRBJ2-7; 9 bases are a match to TRBD1. Germline V gene lookup returns CDR1 LNHNV and CDR2 YYDKDF (reference sequence). J gave up 4 bases and V 5 bases, and 6 bases lay outside the gene matches. The CDR3 is 14 residues long. The CDR3 protein is CATSLDRGAYEQYF. In nucleotides, the CDR3 is TGTGCCACCAGCTTGGACAGGGGTGCTTACGAGCAGTACTTC. The variable domain in full, with the rest retrieved from reference TRBV15 and TRBJ2-7, is DAMVIQNPRYQVTQFGKPVTLSCSQTLNHNVMYWYQQKSSQAPKLLFHYYDKDFNNEADTPDNFQSRRPNTSFCFLDIRSPGLGDTAMYLCATSLDRGAYEQYFGPGTRLTVT.

The chain links TRBV28 to TRBJ2-1; 11 nucleotides line up with TRBD2. V was clipped by 4 bases and J by 6 bases; unmatched bases: 8. Germline-derived CDR1 and CDR2 are MDHEN and SYDVKM. This CDR3 has 16 amino acids. For the CDR3, the DNA is TGTGCCAGCAGTTCCTTAACTAGCGGGAGCCTCAATGAGCAGTTCTTC. Protein product: CASSSLTSGSLNEQFF.

This clone was counted a single time. The CDR3 spells CASSLGLANIQYF. CDR3 DNA: TGTGCCAGCAGTTTGGGACTAGCGAACATTCAGTACTTC. The gene calls are TRBV6-6 and TRBJ2-4, with 10 bases matching TRBD2. Germline loops: CDR1 MNHNY, CDR2 SVGAGI (reference sequence). V gave up 4 bases and J gave up 7 bases; unmatched junction bases: 1. CDR3 length equals 13 residues.

This clone showed up just once. This rearrangement joins TRBV7-6 to TRBJ2-2, with D perhaps matching TRBD2 (6 bases). The CDR3 runs to 14 residues. With 5 bases removed from V and 3 bases from J, the gap between germline ends came to 10 bases. Germline-derived CDR1 and CDR2 are SGHVS and FNYEAQ. The CDR3 bases are TGTGCCAGCAGCCAGGGACTTCACACCGGGGAGCTGTTTTTT. It specifies CASSQGLHTGELFF.

The genes are TRBV6-5 and TRBJ2-7; TRBD1 aligns across 9 bases. Trimming took 8 bases from V and 3 from J; bases not matched to a gene: 5. CDR1 and CDR2 from the germline V gene are MNHEY and SVGAGI. The CDR3 extends over 13 amino acids. The CDR3 DNA is TGTGCCAGCTGGGACAGGGTGGGCTACGAGCAGTACTTC. Translated, it gives CASWDRVGYEQYF.

The chain is built from TRBV7-3 and TRBJ2-7; 7 positions agree with TRBD2. The length of the CDR3 is 18 residues. The germline V gene encodes CDR1 SGHTA and CDR2 FQGTGA. J lost 1 base, V lost 5 bases, and 17 bases had no gene match. The CDR3 reads CASSLNGPGAGASYEQYF. As DNA, the CDR3 is TGTGCCAGCAGCCTTAACGGGCCGGGTGCGGGAGCTTCCTACGAGCAGTACTTC.

The chain links TRBV28 to TRBJ2-1; D remains ambiguous. The V end was cut by 3 bases, the J end by 5 bases, with 8 bases between. In germline, CDR1 is MDHEN, CDR2 SYDVKM. This CDR3 is built from 13 residues. This CDR3 is CASSFRPNNEQFF. In nucleotides, the CDR3 is TGTGCCAGCAGTTTCAGGCCCAACAATGAGCAGTTCTTC.

The chain uses TRBV30 and TRBJ2-7, with a possible D match to TRBD2 (6 bases). Trimming stripped 2 bases from V and 10 bases from J, with 18 bases between. The CDR3 length is 13 residues. Germline CDR1 is GTSNPN and CDR2 is SVGIG (reference sequence). In nucleotides, the CDR3 is TGTGCCTGGAGTCCGGACTGGGGGGTTCTCCAGTACTTC. It yields the protein CAWSPDWGVLQYF. Looking up the rest from reference TRBV30 and TRBJ2-7 gives the full variable domain: SQTIHQWPATLVQPVGSPLSLECTVEGTSNPNLYWYRQAAGRGLQLLFYSVGIGQISSEVPQNLSASRPQDRQFILSSKKLLLSDSGFYLCAWSPDWGVLQYFGPGTRLTVT.

The gene calls are TRBV15 and TRBJ1-5; D unresolved. V was cut by 5 bases and J by 5 bases, with 10 bases left in between. Germline values: CDR1 LNHNV, CDR2 YYDKDF (reference sequence). This CDR3 has 13 residues. The CDR3 DNA reads TGTGCCACCAGCCCCTACTTGGATCAGCCCCAGCATTTT. Its protein is CATSPYLDQPQHF.

The CDR3 is CSVVAGERDNEQFF. CDR3 nucleotides: TGCAGCGTTGTAGCGGGAGAGAGGGACAATGAGCAGTTCTTC. The V call is TRBV29-1, the J call TRBJ2-1; 9 positions agree with TRBD2. In germline, CDR1 is SQVTM, CDR2 ANQGSEA. The V gene end was trimmed by 4 bases and the J gene end by 5 bases; junction bases not matched to a gene: 6. This CDR3 comprises 14 residues.